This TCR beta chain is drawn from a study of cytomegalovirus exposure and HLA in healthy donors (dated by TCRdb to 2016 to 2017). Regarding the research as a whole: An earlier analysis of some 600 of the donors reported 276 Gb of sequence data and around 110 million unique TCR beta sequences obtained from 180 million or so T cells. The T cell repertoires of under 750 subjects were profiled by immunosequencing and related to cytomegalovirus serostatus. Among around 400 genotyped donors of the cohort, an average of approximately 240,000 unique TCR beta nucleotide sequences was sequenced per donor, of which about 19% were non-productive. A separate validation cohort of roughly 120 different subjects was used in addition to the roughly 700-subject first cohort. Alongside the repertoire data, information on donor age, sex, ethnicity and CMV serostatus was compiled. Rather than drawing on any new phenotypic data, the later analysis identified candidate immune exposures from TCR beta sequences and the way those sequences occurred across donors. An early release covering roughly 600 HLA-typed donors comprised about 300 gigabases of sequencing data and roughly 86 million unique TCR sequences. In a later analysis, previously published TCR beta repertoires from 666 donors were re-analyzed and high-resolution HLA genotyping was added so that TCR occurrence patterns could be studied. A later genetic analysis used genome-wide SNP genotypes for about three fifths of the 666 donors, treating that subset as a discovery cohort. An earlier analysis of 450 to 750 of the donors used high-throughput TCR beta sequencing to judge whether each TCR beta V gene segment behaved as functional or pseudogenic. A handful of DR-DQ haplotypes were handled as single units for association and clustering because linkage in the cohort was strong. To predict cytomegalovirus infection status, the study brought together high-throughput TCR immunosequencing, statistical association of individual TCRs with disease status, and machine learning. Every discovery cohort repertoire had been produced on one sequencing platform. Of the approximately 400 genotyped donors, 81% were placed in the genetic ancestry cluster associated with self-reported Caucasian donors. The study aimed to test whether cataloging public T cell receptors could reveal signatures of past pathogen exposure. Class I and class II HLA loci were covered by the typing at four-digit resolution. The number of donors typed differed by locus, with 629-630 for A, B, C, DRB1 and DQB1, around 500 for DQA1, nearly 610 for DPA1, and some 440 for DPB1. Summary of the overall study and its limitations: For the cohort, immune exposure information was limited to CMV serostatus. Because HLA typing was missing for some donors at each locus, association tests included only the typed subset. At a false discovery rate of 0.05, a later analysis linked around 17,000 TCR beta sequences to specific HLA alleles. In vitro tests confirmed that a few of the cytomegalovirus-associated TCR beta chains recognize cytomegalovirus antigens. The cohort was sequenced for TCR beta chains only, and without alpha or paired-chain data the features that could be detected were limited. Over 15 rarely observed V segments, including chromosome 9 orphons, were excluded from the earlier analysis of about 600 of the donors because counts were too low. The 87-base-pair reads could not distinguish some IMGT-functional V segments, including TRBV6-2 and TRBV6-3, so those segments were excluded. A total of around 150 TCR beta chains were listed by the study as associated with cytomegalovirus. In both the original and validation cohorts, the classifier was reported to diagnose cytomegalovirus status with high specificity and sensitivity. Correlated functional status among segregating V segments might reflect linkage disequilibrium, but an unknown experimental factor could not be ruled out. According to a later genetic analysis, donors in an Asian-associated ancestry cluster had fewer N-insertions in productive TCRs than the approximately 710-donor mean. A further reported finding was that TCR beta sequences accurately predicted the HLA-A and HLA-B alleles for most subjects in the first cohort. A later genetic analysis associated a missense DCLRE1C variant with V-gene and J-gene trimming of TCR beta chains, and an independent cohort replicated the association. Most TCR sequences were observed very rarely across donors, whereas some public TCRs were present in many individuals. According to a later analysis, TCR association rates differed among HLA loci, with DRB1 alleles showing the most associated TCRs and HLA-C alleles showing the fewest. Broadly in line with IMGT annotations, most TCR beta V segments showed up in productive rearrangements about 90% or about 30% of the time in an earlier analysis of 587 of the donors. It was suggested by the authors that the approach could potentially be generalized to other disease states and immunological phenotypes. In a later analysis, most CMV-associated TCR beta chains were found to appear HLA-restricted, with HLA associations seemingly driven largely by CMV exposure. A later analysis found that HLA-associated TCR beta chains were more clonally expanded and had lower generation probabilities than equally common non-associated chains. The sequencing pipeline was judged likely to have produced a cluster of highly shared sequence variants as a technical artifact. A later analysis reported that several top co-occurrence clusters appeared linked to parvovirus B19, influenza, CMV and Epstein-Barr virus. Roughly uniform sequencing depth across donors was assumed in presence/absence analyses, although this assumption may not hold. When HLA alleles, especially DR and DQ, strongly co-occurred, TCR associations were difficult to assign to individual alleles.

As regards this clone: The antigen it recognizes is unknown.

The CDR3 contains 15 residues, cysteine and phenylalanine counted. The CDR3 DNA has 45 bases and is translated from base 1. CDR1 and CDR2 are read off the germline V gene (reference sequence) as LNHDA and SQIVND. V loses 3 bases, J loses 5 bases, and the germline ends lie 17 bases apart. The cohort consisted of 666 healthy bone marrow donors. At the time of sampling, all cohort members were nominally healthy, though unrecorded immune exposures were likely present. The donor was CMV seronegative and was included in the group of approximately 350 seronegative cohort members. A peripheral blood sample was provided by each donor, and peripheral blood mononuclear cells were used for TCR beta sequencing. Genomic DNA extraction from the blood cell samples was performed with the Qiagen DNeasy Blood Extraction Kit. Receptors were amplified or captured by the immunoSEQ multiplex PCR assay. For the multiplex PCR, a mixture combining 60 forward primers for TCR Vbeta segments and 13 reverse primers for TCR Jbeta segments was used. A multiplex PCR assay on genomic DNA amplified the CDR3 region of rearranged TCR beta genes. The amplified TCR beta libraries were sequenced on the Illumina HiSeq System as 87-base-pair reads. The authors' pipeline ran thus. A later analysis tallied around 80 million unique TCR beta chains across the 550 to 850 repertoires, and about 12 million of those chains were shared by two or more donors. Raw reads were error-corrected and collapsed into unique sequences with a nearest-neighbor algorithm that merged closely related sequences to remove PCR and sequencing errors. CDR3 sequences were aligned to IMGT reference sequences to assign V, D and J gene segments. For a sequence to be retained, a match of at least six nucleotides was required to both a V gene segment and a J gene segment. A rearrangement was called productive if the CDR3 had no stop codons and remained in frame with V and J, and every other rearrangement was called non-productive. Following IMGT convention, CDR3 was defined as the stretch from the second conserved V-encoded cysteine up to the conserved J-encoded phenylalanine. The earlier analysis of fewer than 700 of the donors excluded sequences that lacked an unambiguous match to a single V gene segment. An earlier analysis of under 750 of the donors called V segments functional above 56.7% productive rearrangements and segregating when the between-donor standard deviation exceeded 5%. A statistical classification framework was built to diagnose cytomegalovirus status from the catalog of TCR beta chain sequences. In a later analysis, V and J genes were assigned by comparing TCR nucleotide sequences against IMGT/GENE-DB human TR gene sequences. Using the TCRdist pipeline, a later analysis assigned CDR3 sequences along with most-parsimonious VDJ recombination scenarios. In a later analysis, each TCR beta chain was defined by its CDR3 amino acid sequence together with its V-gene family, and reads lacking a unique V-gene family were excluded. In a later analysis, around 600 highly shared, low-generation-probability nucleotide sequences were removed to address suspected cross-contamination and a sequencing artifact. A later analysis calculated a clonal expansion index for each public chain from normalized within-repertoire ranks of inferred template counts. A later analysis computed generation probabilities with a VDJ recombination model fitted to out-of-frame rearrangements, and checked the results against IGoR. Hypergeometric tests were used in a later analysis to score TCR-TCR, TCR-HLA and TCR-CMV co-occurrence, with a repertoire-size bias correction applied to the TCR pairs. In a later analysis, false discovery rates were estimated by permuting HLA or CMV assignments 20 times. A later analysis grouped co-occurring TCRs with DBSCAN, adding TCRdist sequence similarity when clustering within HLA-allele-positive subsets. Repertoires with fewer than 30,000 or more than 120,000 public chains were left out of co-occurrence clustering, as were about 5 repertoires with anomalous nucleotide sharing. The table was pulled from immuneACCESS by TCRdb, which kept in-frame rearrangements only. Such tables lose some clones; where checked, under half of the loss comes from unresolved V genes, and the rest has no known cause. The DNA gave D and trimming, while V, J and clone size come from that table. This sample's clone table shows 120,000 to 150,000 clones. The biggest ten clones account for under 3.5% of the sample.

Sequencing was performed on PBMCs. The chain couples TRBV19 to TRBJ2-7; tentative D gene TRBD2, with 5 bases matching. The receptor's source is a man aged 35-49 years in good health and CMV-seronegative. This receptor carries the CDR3 CASSMWGRSEDEQYF. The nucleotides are TGTGCCAGTAGTATGTGGGGTAGGTCGGAGGACGAGCAGTACTTC.